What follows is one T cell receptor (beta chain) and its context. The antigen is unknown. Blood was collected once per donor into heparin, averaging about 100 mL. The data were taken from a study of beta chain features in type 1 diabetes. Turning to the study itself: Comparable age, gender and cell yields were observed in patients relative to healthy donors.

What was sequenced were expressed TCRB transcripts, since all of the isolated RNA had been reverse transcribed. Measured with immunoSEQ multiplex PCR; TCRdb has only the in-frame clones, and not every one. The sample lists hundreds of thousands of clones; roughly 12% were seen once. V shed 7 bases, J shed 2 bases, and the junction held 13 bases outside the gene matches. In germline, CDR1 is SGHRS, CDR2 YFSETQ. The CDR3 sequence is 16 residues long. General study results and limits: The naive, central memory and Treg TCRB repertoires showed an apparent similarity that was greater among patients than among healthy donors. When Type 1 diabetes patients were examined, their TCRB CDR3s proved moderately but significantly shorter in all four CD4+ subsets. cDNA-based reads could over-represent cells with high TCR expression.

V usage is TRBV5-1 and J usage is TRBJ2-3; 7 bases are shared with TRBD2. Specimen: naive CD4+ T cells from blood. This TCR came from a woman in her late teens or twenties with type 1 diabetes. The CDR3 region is CASQEEIAGSTDTQYF. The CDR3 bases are TGCGCCAGCCAGGAAGAAATAGCGGGTTCCACAGATACGCAGTATTTT. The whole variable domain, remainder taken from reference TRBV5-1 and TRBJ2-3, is KAGVTQTPRYLIKTRGQQVTLSCSPISGHRSVSWYQQTPGQGLQFLFEYFSETQRNKGNFPGRFSGRQFSNSRSEMNVSTLELGDSALYLCASQEEIAGSTDTQYFGPGTRLTVL.